Listed below are T cell receptor beta chains from one sample, sequenced in a study of T cell responses to AZD1222 COVID-19 vaccine. Sequencing used immunoSEQ multiplex PCR; TCRdb keeps in-frame clones, though not all of them. Among around 100,000 clones, 90% to 95% were seen once, and the ten largest hold 45%. Source: peripheral blood, taken on day 0 of AZD1222 vaccination. The source of these receptors is an adult in good health. Both conserved end residues are part of each CDR3. D genes are given only for firm matches. Size tells how often a clone was seen (once, few, many) or the class of an expanded clone, and some rows leave it out.

d_call clone_size j_call v_call cdr3_aa cdr3_nt
TRBD2 . TRBJ2-7 TRBV11-2 CASSLATSGQYF TGTGCCAGCAGCTTAGCGACTAGCGGGCAGTACTTC
TRBD1 . TRBJ1-4 TRBV6-5 CASSSGTGGRRLFF TGTGCCAGCAGCTCCGGGACAGGGGGCAGGAGACTGTTTTTT
TRBD2 . TRBJ2-7 TRBV5-1 CASSPAGTSVSYEQYF TGCGCCAGCAGCCCGGCAGGGACTAGCGTCTCCTACGAGCAGTACTTC
TRBD1 . TRBJ2-3 TRBV20-1 CSASSMDRGGNTQYF TGCAGTGCTAGTTCTATGGACAGGGGCGGGAATACGCAGTATTTT
. . TRBJ1-4 TRBV12-2 CASRLDSWQEGEKLFF TGTGCAAGTCGCTTAGATAGCTGGCAGGAAGGTGAAAAACTGTTTTTT
. . TRBJ1-4 TRBV19 CASNIATNEKLFF TGTGCCAGTAATATCGCAACTAATGAAAAACTGTTTTTT
. . TRBJ2-1 TRBV11-3 CASSLVLSGGLGGADEQFF TGTGCCAGCAGCTTAGTATTGTCTGGTGGACTGGGGGGCGCGGATGAGCAGTTCTTC
TRBD1 . TRBJ1-4 TRBV19 CASSAGTVEKLFF TGTGCCAGTAGTGCCGGGACAGTCGAAAAACTGTTTTTT
TRBD2 . TRBJ2-2 TRBV19 CASSYRPSGMNTGELFF TGTGCCAGTAGTTATCGTCCTAGCGGGATGAACACCGGGGAGCTGTTTTTT
. . TRBJ2-7 TRBV11-2 CASSMDSYEQYF TGTGCCAGCAGCATGGACAGCTACGAGCAGTACTTC
TRBD2 . TRBJ2-1 TRBV9 CASSAPGGLAGPYNEQFF TGTGCCAGCAGCGCCCCCGGGGGCCTAGCGGGCCCTTACAATGAGCAGTTCTTC
TRBD1 . TRBJ2-7 TRBV6-5 CASSQGTAYEQYF TGTGCCAGCAGTCAGGGGACAGCCTACGAGCAGTACTTC
TRBD2 . TRBJ2-7 TRBV11-1 CASSLGLADYEQYF TGTGCCAGCTCCTTGGGACTAGCGGACTACGAGCAGTACTTC
. . TRBJ2-7 TRBV6-2/TRBV6-3 CASSYGGLNYEQYF TGTGCCAGCAGCTATGGGGGATTGAACTACGAGCAGTACTTC
TRBD1 . TRBJ2-6 TRBV6-2/TRBV6-3 CASSRRGSGANVLTF TGTGCCAGCAGTCGCAGGGGGTCTGGGGCCAACGTCCTGACTTTC
. . TRBJ2-7 TRBV3-1/TRBV3-2 CASSPRGIGEQYF TGTGCCAGCAGCCCCCGCGGGATCGGCGAGCAGTACTTC
. . TRBJ1-2 TRBV7-5 CARSQETGIYGYTF TGTGCCAGAAGCCAAGAAACAGGGATCTATGGCTACACCTTC
. . TRBJ2-5 TRBV19 CASSRSGSQETQYF TGTGCCAGTAGTAGGTCAGGATCTCAAGAGACCCAGTACTTC
. . TRBJ2-3 TRBV12-5 CASGLAGGDTQYF TGTGCTAGTGGTTTGGCGGGCGGCGATACGCAGTATTTT
. . TRBJ2-7 TRBV27 CASRLSVPGAYEQYF TGTGCCAGCAGATTATCGGTGCCAGGGGCCTACGAGCAGTACTTC
TRBD1 . TRBJ1-2 TRBV7-2 CASSRDRGGYGYTF TGTGCCAGCAGTCGGGACAGGGGTGGCTATGGCTACACCTTC
. . TRBJ2-2 TRBV6-4 CASSMEGGLGELFF TGTGCCAGCAGTATGGAGGGGGGCCTCGGGGAGCTGTTTTTT
TRBD1 . TRBJ2-5 TRBV4-2 CASSPDRFRETQYF TGTGCCAGCAGCCCGGACAGGTTCCGAGAGACCCAGTACTTC
. . TRBJ1-1 TRBV5-1 CASSLGQTLGRTEAFF TGCGCCAGCAGCTTGGGGCAAACTTTAGGGAGGACTGAAGCTTTCTTT
. . TRBJ1-1 TRBV5-1 CASSVNGGVGTEAFF TGCGCCAGCAGCGTGAACGGAGGGGTTGGCACTGAAGCTTTCTTT
. . TRBJ1-3 TRBV28 CASSLVTLSGNTIYF TGTGCCAGCAGTTTAGTTACTCTTTCTGGAAACACCATATATTTT
TRBD2 . TRBJ2-5 TRBV19 CASSEGLAGSEETQYF TGTGCCAGTAGTGAAGGACTAGCGGGAAGCGAAGAGACCCAGTACTTC
TRBD1 . TRBJ2-1 TRBV5-1 CASSSRDRMMRIPYNEQFF TGCGCCAGCAGCTCCCGGGACAGGATGATGCGGATCCCCTACAATGAGCAGTTCTTC
TRBD1 . TRBJ1-6 TRBV30 CAWSSTGNSPLHF TGTGCCTGGAGCTCGACAGGGAATTCACCCCTCCACTTT
. . TRBJ1-5 TRBV6-5 CASMGTPPQHF TGTGCCAGCATGGGAACCCCGCCCCAGCATTTT
TRBD1 . TRBJ2-2 TRBV7-3 CASSSDRGRTGELFF TGTGCCAGCAGCTCGGACAGGGGGCGGACCGGGGAGCTGTTTTTT
TRBD2 . TRBJ2-3 TRBV11-1 CASSHPGTKTYF TGTGCCAGCAGCCACCCCGGGACTAAGACGTATTTT
. . TRBJ1-3 TRBV27 CASSLSSSSGNTIYF TGTGCCAGCAGTTTATCGTCCAGCTCTGGAAACACCATATATTTT
TRBD2 once TRBJ2-1 TRBV19 CASSPGLAGGGEQFF TGTGCCAGTAGTCCCGGACTAGCGGGAGGGGGTGAGCAGTTCTTC
TRBD2 . TRBJ2-5 TRBV29-1 CSVGTNPEETQYF TGCAGCGTCGGGACTAACCCCGAAGAGACCCAGTACTTC
. . TRBJ1-1 TRBV7-2 CASSLPGAAEAFF TGTGCCAGCAGCTTACCAGGGGCGGCTGAAGCTTTCTTT
. . TRBJ2-7 TRBV19 CASSTRDGPLYEQYF TGTGCCAGTAGTACCAGGGACGGTCCGCTCTACGAGCAGTACTTC
. . TRBJ1-1 TRBV2 CASSPDRLNTEAFF TGTGCCAGCAGTCCAGACAGATTGAACACTGAAGCTTTCTTT
TRBD2 . TRBJ2-5 TRBV7-2 CASSLASGGWETQYF TGTGCCAGCAGCTTAGCTTCGGGAGGATGGGAGACCCAGTACTTC
TRBD1 . TRBJ1-1 TRBV30 CAWSGDRDEAFF TGTGCCTGGAGTGGGGACAGGGACGAAGCTTTCTTT
. . TRBJ1-1 TRBV12-3/TRBV12-4 CASSLSGMGAFF TGTGCCAGCAGTTTAAGTGGAATGGGGGCTTTCTTT
. . TRBJ2-1 TRBV12-3/TRBV12-4 CASSFSPAGEQFF TGTGCCAGCAGTTTTTCCCCAGCAGGTGAGCAGTTCTTC